This T cell receptor beta chain was sequenced during a study of identical twins. The junction had 7 bases not matched to a gene; V was cut back by 4 bases and J by 3 bases. Germline V gives CDR1 SEHNR, CDR2 FQNEAQ (reference sequence). This CDR3 contains 16 residues. MiXCR, run by TCRdb on the 5' RACE reads, gives a single entry per CDR3 protein. The data hold about 920,000 distinct CDR3 sequences, with around an eighth observed a single time. This clonotype was detected only a few times. A further study also used this sample, focusing on yellow fever vaccine responses in identical twins.

J is TRBJ2-7 and V is TRBV7-9; 12 bases match TRBD2. The sample consisted of PBMCs. The clonotype originates from a woman aged 18-35 years in good health. The CDR3 loop reads CASSWTSGKLIYEQYF. The DNA for the CDR3 is TGTGCCAGCAGCTGGACTAGCGGGAAGCTAATCTACGAGCAGTACTTC. The full variable domain, in which reference TRBV7-9 and TRBJ2-7 provide the parts outside the CDR3, is DTGVSQNPRHKITKRGQNVTFRCDPISEHNRLYWYRQTLGQGPEFLTYFQNEAQLEKSRLLSDRFSAERPKGSFSTLEIQRTEQGDSAMYLCASSWTSGKLIYEQYFGPGTRLTVT.